This T cell receptor (beta chain) was profiled in a study of blood T cell repertoires in COVID-19. Study at large: The United States, Italy and Spain supplied acute and convalescent COVID-19 samples. In each case, the material was cDNA or gDNA derived from T cells, B-cell-depleted T cells, or PBMCs.

The length of the CDR3 is 14 residues. Germline V gene lookup returns CDR1 SGDLS and CDR2 YYNGEE. V lost 3 bases to trimming and J lost 0 bases, with 10 bases between them. In this sample, this clone turned up a few times. Original analysis: Reference gene primer amplification yielded estimated nucleated cell counts. Assay used: immunoSEQ multiplex PCR; TCRdb lists only in-frame clones, some missing. V and J calls and clone size follow that table, whereas D and trimming were derived from the DNA. The table has about 230,000 clones, about 83% seen once. Source material: peripheral blood. The clonotype comes from a woman aged 45-65 years with acute or convalescent COVID-19. J is TRBJ2-7 and V is TRBV9; a weak D match, TRBD2 (7 bases). CDR3: CASSGEGGSYEQYF. The CDR3 DNA is TGTGCCAGCAGCGGGGAGGGGGGCTCCTACGAGCAGTACTTC. The full variable domain, in which reference TRBV9 and TRBJ2-7 provide the parts outside the CDR3, is DSGVTQTPKHLITATGQRVTLRCSPRSGDLSVYWYQQSLDQGLQFLIQYYNGEERAKGNILERFSAQQFPDLHSELNLSSLELGDSALYFCASSGEGGSYEQYFGPGTRLTVT.